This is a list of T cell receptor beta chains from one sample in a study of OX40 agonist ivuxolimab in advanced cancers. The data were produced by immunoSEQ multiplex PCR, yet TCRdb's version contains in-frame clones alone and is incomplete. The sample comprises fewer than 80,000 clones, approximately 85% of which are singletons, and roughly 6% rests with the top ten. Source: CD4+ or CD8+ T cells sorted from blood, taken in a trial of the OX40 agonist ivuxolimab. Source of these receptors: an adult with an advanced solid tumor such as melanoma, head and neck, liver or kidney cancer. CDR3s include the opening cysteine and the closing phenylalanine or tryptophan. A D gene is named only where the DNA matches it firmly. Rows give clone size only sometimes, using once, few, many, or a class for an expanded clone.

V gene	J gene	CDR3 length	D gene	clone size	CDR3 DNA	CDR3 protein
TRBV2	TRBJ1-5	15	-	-	TGTGCCAGCAGTCCGCAGGGGAATCGCAATCAGCCCCAGCATTTT	CASSPQGNRNQPQHF
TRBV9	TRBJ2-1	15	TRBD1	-	TGTGCCAGCAGCGTAGAAGGGACAGTATACAATGAGCAGTTCTTC	CASSVEGTVYNEQFF
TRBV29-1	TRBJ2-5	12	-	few	TGCAGCGTTGAGGTGTGGGGGGAGACCCAGTACTTC	CSVEVWGETQYF
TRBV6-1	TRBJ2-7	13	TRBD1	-	TGTGCCACTAGGACCGGACAGGTCTACGAGCAGTACTTC	CATRTGQVYEQYF
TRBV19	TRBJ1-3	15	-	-	TGTGCCAGTAGTCTTCCAACAGGGTCTGGAAACACCATATATTTT	CASSLPTGSGNTIYF
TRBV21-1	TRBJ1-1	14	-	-	TGTGCCAGCAGCAAGGGTGGCACGGGGTCTGAAGCTTTCTTT	CASSKGGTGSEAFF
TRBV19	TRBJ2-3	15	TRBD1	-	TGTGCCAGTAGCAGGACAGGTCCTAGCACAGATACGCAGTATTTT	CASSRTGPSTDTQYF
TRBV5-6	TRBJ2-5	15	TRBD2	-	TGTGCCAGCAGCTTGCCTAGCGGGTATGGGGAGACCCAGTACTTC	CASSLPSGYGETQYF
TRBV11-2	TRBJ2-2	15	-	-	TGTGCCAGCAGCTTAGTAGGGGCATTGACCGGGGAGCTGTTTTTT	CASSLVGALTGELFF
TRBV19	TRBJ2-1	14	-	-	TGTGCCAGCGACCGGGGGACCTCCTACAATGAGCAGTTCTTC	CASDRGTSYNEQFF
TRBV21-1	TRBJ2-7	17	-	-	TGTGCCAGCAGCAAAGGGCCTCGACAGAATTCCCGCTACGAGCAGTACTTC	CASSKGPRQNSRYEQYF
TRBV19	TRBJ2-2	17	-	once	TGTGCCAGTAGTATACAAGTAGCCAGGGCGAACACCGGGGAGCTGTTTTTT	CASSIQVARANTGELFF
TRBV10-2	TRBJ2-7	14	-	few	TGCGCCAGCAGTGAGTCTGCGGCGGGCTACGAGCAGTACTTC	CASSESAAGYEQYF
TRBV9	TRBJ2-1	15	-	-	TGTGCCAGCAGCGCTCGACTAGGGGGATACAATGAGCAGTTCTTC	CASSARLGGYNEQFF
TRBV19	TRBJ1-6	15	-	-	TGTGCCAGTACACAGGGAGCGTCCTATAATTCACCCCTCCACTTT	CASTQGASYNSPLHF
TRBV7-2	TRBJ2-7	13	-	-	TGTGCCAGCAGCTTAGAACTAGTCTACGAGCAGTACTTC	CASSLELVYEQYF
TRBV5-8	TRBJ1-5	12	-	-	TGTGCCAGCAGCTTGTATCCCGAGCCCCAGCATTTT	CASSLYPEPQHF
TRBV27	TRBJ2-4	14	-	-	TGTGCCAGCGGCAGGACAATAGCCAAAAACATTCAGTACTTC	CASGRTIAKNIQYF
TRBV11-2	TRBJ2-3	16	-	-	TGTGCCAGCAGCTTAGAAAGTCCAGGGATCGCAGATACGCAGTATTTT	CASSLESPGIADTQYF
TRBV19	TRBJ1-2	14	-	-	TGTGCCGTAAGGGGCAGGGAACCCTACTATGGCTACACCTTC	CAVRGREPYYGYTF
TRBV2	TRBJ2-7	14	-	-	TGTGCCAGCAGTGAACAGGGCCTCTCCTACGAGCAGTACTTC	CASSEQGLSYEQYF
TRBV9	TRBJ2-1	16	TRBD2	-	TGTGCCAGCAGCGGACGATCGGGACTAGCGGGGAGGGAGCAGTTCTTC	CASSGRSGLAGREQFF
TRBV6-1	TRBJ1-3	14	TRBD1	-	TGTGCCAGCAGTCTGGACAGGGTGGGAAACACCATATATTTT	CASSLDRVGNTIYF
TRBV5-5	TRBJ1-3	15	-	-	TGTGCCAGCACCCTGGACAGCTACTCTGGAAACACCATATATTTT	CASTLDSYSGNTIYF
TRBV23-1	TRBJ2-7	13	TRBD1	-	TGCGCCAGCAATGGACAGGGTTCCTACGAGCAGTACTTC	CASNGQGSYEQYF
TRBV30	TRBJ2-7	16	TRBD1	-	TGTGCCTGGAGTGTAATTCTGAGACAGGGGCCCTACGAGCAGTACTTC	CAWSVILRQGPYEQYF
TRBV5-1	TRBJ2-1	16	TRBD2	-	TGCGCCAGCAGCTTGCAACCGGGACTAGCGGACAATGAGCAGTTCTTC	CASSLQPGLADNEQFF
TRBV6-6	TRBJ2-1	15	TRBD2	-	TGTGCCAGCAAACAAGGACTAGCGGGAGTCAATGAGCAGTTCTTC	CASKQGLAGVNEQFF
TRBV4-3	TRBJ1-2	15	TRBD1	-	TGCGCCAGCAGCCTGGACAGGGCCCCTAACTATGGCTACACCTTC	CASSLDRAPNYGYTF
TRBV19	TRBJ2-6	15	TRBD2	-	TGTGCCAGTAGTCGGGGGGGAAGTGGGGCCAACGTCCTGACTTTC	CASSRGGSGANVLTF
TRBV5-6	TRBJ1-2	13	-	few	TGTGCCAGCAGCTCTCGACAGAACTATGGCTACACCTTC	CASSSRQNYGYTF
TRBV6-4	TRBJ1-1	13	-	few	TGTGCCAGCAGTGTCGAGGGGGGCACTGAAGCTTTCTTT	CASSVEGGTEAFF
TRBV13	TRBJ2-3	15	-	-	TGTGCCAGCAGCCGCAAGGCTTTTGGCACAGATACGCAGTATTTT	CASSRKAFGTDTQYF
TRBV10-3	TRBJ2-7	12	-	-	TGTGCCATCAGTGAGACGGCAGGCGAGCAGTACTTC	CAISETAGEQYF
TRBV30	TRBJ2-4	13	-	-	TGTGCCTGGAGTGGGGAGTCCAAAAACATTCAGTACTTC	CAWSGESKNIQYF